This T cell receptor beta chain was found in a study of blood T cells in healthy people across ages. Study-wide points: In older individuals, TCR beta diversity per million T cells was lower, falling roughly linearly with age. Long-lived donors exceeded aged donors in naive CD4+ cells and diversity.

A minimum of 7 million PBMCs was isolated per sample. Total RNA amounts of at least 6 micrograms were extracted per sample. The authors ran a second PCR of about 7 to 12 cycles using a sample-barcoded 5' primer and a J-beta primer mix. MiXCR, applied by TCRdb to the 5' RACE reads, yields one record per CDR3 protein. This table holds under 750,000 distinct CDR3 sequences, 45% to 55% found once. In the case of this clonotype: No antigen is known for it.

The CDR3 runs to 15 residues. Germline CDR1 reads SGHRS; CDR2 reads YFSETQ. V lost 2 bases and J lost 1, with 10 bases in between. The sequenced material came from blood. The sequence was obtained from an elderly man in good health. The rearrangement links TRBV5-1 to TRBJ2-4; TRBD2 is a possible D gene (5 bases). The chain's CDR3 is CASSFGGMAKNIQYF. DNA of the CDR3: TGCGCCAGCAGCTTCGGAGGAATGGCCAAAAACATTCAGTACTTC.